This entry lists 7 T cell receptor beta chains sequenced from one sample in a study of blood T cell repertoires in COVID-19. Here immunoSEQ multiplex PCR was the method, and the copy in TCRdb shows in-frame clones only, minus some. Of approximately 90,000 clones listed, around 89% were seen once; the top ten hold over 7%. The sample was peripheral blood. The receptors shown here come from a man aged 45-65 years with acute or convalescent COVID-19.

A word on this clone: Other nucleotide sequences in the sample specify the same CDR3. The chain links TRBV5-4 to TRBJ2-2, with D perhaps TRBD1 (5 bases). Trimming stripped 0 bases from V and 6 bases from J, with 9 bases between. The germline V gene encodes CDR1 SGHNT and CDR2 YYREEE (reference sequence). The CDR3 has 14 amino acids. This CDR3 reads CASSLGQGAGELFF. In DNA form, the CDR3 reads TGTGCCAGCAGCTTGGGGCAGGGTGCCGGGGAGCTGTTTTTT.

As DNA, the CDR3 is TGTGCCAGCACCCGGGAGACAGGGTATGGCTACACCTTC. The encoded protein is CASTRETGYGYTF. The chain carries TRBV2 and TRBJ1-2; 7 positions agree with TRBD1. The CDR3 extends over 13 amino acids. Germline V gives CDR1 SNHLY, CDR2 FYNNEI. Losses at the gene ends were 7 bases for V and 5 bases for J; bases not matched to a gene: 7.

The gene calls are TRBV19 and TRBJ1-5; D perhaps matches TRBD1 (5 bases). The V end lost 2 bases, the J end lost 1 base, and 18 bases lay between the germline ends. The CDR3 covers 18 residues. Germline-derived CDR1 and CDR2 are LNHDA and SQIVND (reference sequence). Written as DNA, the CDR3 is TGTGCCAGTAGTATACGCGCCCCACCAGGGTTAAGCAATCAGCCCCAGCATTTT. This gives the protein CASSIRAPPGLSNQPQHF.

The chain is built from TRBV5-1 and TRBJ1-6; 7 bases fit TRBD1. There are 18 residues in the CDR3. CDR1 and CDR2 from the germline V gene are SGHRS and YFSETQ. V was pared by 4 bases and J by 4 bases, with 14 bases of the junction left unmatched. CDR3 DNA: TGCGCCAGCAGCAAGGGACAGTCCCTTGAAAATTATAATTCACCCCTCCACTTT. Protein: CASSKGQSLENYNSPLHF.

This chain uses TRBV2 with TRBJ1-2, with D maybe TRBD1 (5 bases). V dropped 5 bases and J dropped 2 bases, with 9 bases sitting between them. This CDR3 is built from 13 residues. Germline loops: CDR1 SNHLY, CDR2 FYNNEI. The CDR3: CASSLTENYGYTF. The CDR3, as DNA: TGTGCCAGCAGTTTGACAGAAAACTATGGCTACACCTTC. Drawing the rest from reference TRBV2 and TRBJ1-2, the complete variable domain is EPEVTQTPSHQVTQMGQEVILRCVPISNHLYFYWYRQILGQKVEFLVSFYNNEISEKSEIFDDQFSVERPDGSNFTLKIRSTKLEDSAMYFCASSLTENYGYTFGSGTRLTVV.

The gene calls are TRBV29-1 and TRBJ1-5; D unclear. This CDR3 region has 13 residues. Looked up from germline, CDR1 is SQVTM and CDR2 is ANQGSEA. The V and J ends lost 6 bases and 3 bases respectively, with 12 bases between them. The CDR3 region has the DNA TGCAGCGTCCTTACAACGTTCAATCAGCCCCAGCATTTT. Encoded protein: CSVLTTFNQPQHF. The full variable domain, its missing parts supplied by reference TRBV29-1 and TRBJ1-5, is SAVISQKPSRDICQRGTSLTIQCQVDSQVTMMFWYRQQPGQSLTLIATANQGSEATYESGFVIDKFPISRPNLTFSTLTVSNMSPEDSSIYLCSVLTTFNQPQHFGDGTRLSIL.

This chain links TRBV19 with TRBJ1-4; maybe TRBD1 (5 bases). The length of the CDR3 is 15 residues. CDR1 LNHDA and CDR2 SQIVND come from the germline V gene (reference sequence). V lost 4 bases, J lost 1 base, and 10 bases lay in between. As DNA, the CDR3 is TGTGCCAGTAGTAAGGGGCAGGGAACTAATGAAAAACTGTTTTTT. Amino acids: CASSKGQGTNEKLFF. The variable domain in full, with the rest retrieved from reference TRBV19 and TRBJ1-4, is DGGITQSPKYLFRKEGQNVTLSCEQNLNHDAMYWYRQDPGQGLRLIYYSQIVNDFQKGDIAEGYSVSREKKESFPLTVTSAQKNPTAFYLCASSKGQGTNEKLFFGSGTQLSVL.